The 2 T cell receptor beta chains below were found in one sample sequenced in a study of radiation and T cells in renal cell carcinoma. Stated time point: blood 2 weeks post-SBRT. The treatment is: 15 Gy SBRT to primary tumor, nephrectomy 4 weeks later. Only in-frame clones appear in the TCRdb table, and some are missing; sequencing was by immunoSEQ multiplex PCR. Of around 75,000 clones in the sample, around 76% were seen once. Sequences were derived from blood, sampled from a patient whose treatment included radiotherapy and nephrectomy. The receptors here all came from a man between 60 and 75 years old with renal cell carcinoma.

This clone was detected only a few times. This CDR3 is CASSLSGASPYEQYF. For the CDR3, the DNA is TGCGCCAGCAGCTTGTCGGGCGCGTCCCCCTACGAGCAGTACTTC. V and J are TRBV5-1 and TRBJ2-7; D uncertain. The CDR3 has 15 residues. Trimming shortened V by 1 base and J by 2 bases, and 13 bases separated the two germline ends. The germline V gene has CDR1 SGHRS and CDR2 YFSETQ.

This chain joins TRBV19 and TRBJ1-3; D is undetermined. CDR1 and CDR2 (germline): LNHDA, SQIVND (reference sequence). The V and J ends lost 7 bases and 2 bases respectively, with 12 bases between them. The CDR3 extends over 14 amino acids. CDR3 in DNA: TGTGCCAGTAACCAGGAGCCCACTGGAAACACCATATATTTT. It yields the protein CASNQEPTGNTIYF.